A selection of T cell receptor beta chains follows, all from one sample in a study of blood T cell repertoires in COVID-19. This table comes from immunoSEQ multiplex PCR, and its TCRdb copy is limited to in-frame clones, with some not included. This table holds roughly 500,000 clones, 80% to 90% found once. The specimen was peripheral blood. These receptor sequences come from a human donor in a cohort sampled during active COVID-19. Each CDR3 is given with its conserved first and last residue. Each record gives: J gene, clone size, V gene, D gene, CDR3 DNA, CDR3 protein. D genes are given only for firm matches. Some rows mark clone size as missing; the rest say once, few, many or name a class of expanded clone.

J gene: TRBJ2-7
clone size: NA
V gene: TRBV7-6
D gene: TRBD2
CDR3 DNA: TGTGCCAGCAGCTCCAAGCCGGGACTAGTATCCTACGAGCAGTACTTC
CDR3 protein: CASSSKPGLVSYEQYF

J gene: TRBJ2-3
clone size: NA
V gene: TRBV29-1
D gene: NA
CDR3 DNA: TGCAGCGTTGTATACAGGTCAGATACGCAGTATTTT
CDR3 protein: CSVVYRSDTQYF

J gene: TRBJ1-3
clone size: NA
V gene: TRBV3-1/TRBV3-2
D gene: NA
CDR3 DNA: TGTGCCAGCAGCCAAGTACCGGGCTCTGGAAACACCATATATTTT
CDR3 protein: CASSQVPGSGNTIYF

J gene: TRBJ2-1
clone size: NA
V gene: TRBV5-4
D gene: NA
CDR3 DNA: TGTGCCAGCAGCTTGCCGGGAAACGAGCAGTTCTTC
CDR3 protein: CASSLPGNEQFF

J gene: TRBJ1-1
clone size: NA
V gene: TRBV5-1
D gene: NA
CDR3 DNA: TGCGCCAGCAGGAGAGGGGGGAACACTGAAGCTTTCTTT
CDR3 protein: CASRRGGNTEAFF

J gene: TRBJ1-1
clone size: NA
V gene: TRBV24-1
D gene: NA
CDR3 DNA: TGTGCCACCAGTGATTTGGGCGGGAACACTGAAGCTTTCTTT
CDR3 protein: CATSDLGGNTEAFF

J gene: TRBJ1-1
clone size: NA
V gene: TRBV5-8
D gene: TRBD1
CDR3 DNA: TGTGCCAGCAGCAACTGGGACAGGGAGAGGGAATTT
CDR3 protein: CASSNWDREREF

J gene: TRBJ2-1
clone size: NA
V gene: TRBV2
D gene: NA
CDR3 DNA: TGTGCCAGCAGTGGGACTGCCGGTTTAGGGCAGTTCTTC
CDR3 protein: CASSGTAGLGQFF

J gene: TRBJ2-1
clone size: NA
V gene: TRBV7-2
D gene: TRBD1
CDR3 DNA: TGTGCCAGCAGCTTAGATGATAGGGGGCAGCTCTTC
CDR3 protein: CASSLDDRGQLF

J gene: TRBJ1-6
clone size: once
V gene: TRBV7-8
D gene: NA
CDR3 DNA: TGTGCCAGCAGCTTGCAGAACTATAATTCACCCCTCCACTTT
CDR3 protein: CASSLQNYNSPLHF

J gene: TRBJ1-2
clone size: NA
V gene: TRBV24-1
D gene: NA
CDR3 DNA: TGTGCCACCAGTGATTCGAAACGACAGGCCCCGATTAACTATGGCTACACCTTC
CDR3 protein: CATSDSKRQAPINYGYTF

J gene: TRBJ2-7
clone size: NA
V gene: TRBV9
D gene: NA
CDR3 DNA: TGTGCCAGCAGCGAGGGTGGAGGGCTCCCTTCCTACGAGCAGTACTTC
CDR3 protein: CASSEGGGLPSYEQYF

J gene: TRBJ2-1
clone size: NA
V gene: TRBV29-1
D gene: TRBD2
CDR3 DNA: TGCAGCGTTGGGACTAGCGGGAGGAATGAGCAGTTCTTC
CDR3 protein: CSVGTSGRNEQFF

J gene: TRBJ1-5
clone size: NA
V gene: TRBV18
D gene: NA
CDR3 DNA: TGTGCCAGCTCACAGGGCACGGGGGGCTGGAGTCAGCCCCAGCATTTT
CDR3 protein: CASSQGTGGWSQPQHF

J gene: TRBJ1-2
clone size: NA
V gene: TRBV7-3
D gene: NA
CDR3 DNA: TGTGCCAGCAGCTTGGGGGGACCGATAGGGGCTAACTATGGCTACACCTTC
CDR3 protein: CASSLGGPIGANYGYTF

J gene: TRBJ1-3
clone size: once
V gene: TRBV2
D gene: TRBD1
CDR3 DNA: TGTGCCAGCAGTGAAGCGCTGACAGGGGCTAGAAACACCATATATTTT
CDR3 protein: CASSEALTGARNTIYF

J gene: TRBJ1-1
clone size: NA
V gene: TRBV3-1/TRBV3-2
D gene: TRBD1
CDR3 DNA: TGTGCCAGCAGCCCTACGGGACAGATGAACACTGAAGCTTTCTTT
CDR3 protein: CASSPTGQMNTEAFF

J gene: TRBJ1-2
clone size: NA
V gene: TRBV5-5
D gene: NA
CDR3 DNA: TGTGCCAGCAGCCCCGCGGCAGGGTATACCTATGGCTACACCTTC
CDR3 protein: CASSPAAGYTYGYTF

J gene: TRBJ2-3
clone size: NA
V gene: TRBV18
D gene: NA
CDR3 DNA: TGTGCCAGCTCACCACAGCAGGGAAGCACAGATACGCAGTATTTT
CDR3 protein: CASSPQQGSTDTQYF

J gene: TRBJ2-7
clone size: NA
V gene: TRBV3-1/TRBV3-2
D gene: NA
CDR3 DNA: TGTGCCAGCATGGAGGGAAGCTCCTACGAGCAGTACTTC
CDR3 protein: CASMEGSSYEQYF

J gene: TRBJ2-3
clone size: NA
V gene: TRBV7-2
D gene: NA
CDR3 DNA: TGTGCCAGCAGCGCTAAAGACACAGATACGCAGTATTTT
CDR3 protein: CASSAKDTDTQYF

J gene: TRBJ2-3
clone size: NA
V gene: TRBV19
D gene: NA
CDR3 DNA: TGTGCCAGTAGTGCACAGCGGCTACGCACAGATACGCAGTATTTT
CDR3 protein: CASSAQRLRTDTQYF

J gene: TRBJ2-1
clone size: NA
V gene: TRBV18
D gene: TRBD1
CDR3 DNA: TGTGCCAGCTCACGGGGGACAGACTCCTACAATGAGCAGTTCTTC
CDR3 protein: CASSRGTDSYNEQFF

J gene: TRBJ2-5
clone size: NA
V gene: TRBV3-1/TRBV3-2
D gene: TRBD2
CDR3 DNA: TGTGCCAGCAGAGTGCTAGCGGGAGGGGAGACCCAGTACTTC
CDR3 protein: CASRVLAGGETQYF

J gene: TRBJ2-1
clone size: NA
V gene: TRBV30
D gene: NA
CDR3 DNA: TGTGCCTGGACTAAGGGGTATGAGCAGTTCTTC
CDR3 protein: CAWTKGYEQFF

J gene: TRBJ2-7
clone size: NA
V gene: TRBV27
D gene: NA
CDR3 DNA: TGTGCCAGCAAGTCCGGCCCGGGTCGGGACGAGCAGTACTTC
CDR3 protein: CASKSGPGRDEQYF

J gene: TRBJ1-1
clone size: NA
V gene: TRBV18
D gene: TRBD1
CDR3 DNA: TGTGCCAGCTCACCTGGACAGGTGAACACTGAAGCTTTCTTT
CDR3 protein: CASSPGQVNTEAFF

J gene: TRBJ1-5
clone size: NA
V gene: TRBV24-1
D gene: TRBD1
CDR3 DNA: TGTGCCACCAGTGATCCCCTTACAGGGGGGCCTCAGCCCCAGCATTTT
CDR3 protein: CATSDPLTGGPQPQHF

J gene: TRBJ2-1
clone size: NA
V gene: TRBV7-2
D gene: NA
CDR3 DNA: TGTGCCAGCAGCTTAGGGGTGAGTGACGGGTGGCAACAGTTCTTC
CDR3 protein: CASSLGVSDGWQQFF